This T cell receptor beta chain was found in a study of Graves' ophthalmopathy and Graves' hyperthyroidism. Study-wide background: Hyperthyroidism showing no ophthalmopathy within 18 months of follow-up was stable. Findings of the study overall: Sensitivity of approximately 66% and specificity of 72% to 80% were achieved by the model that predicted ophthalmopathy progression.

Amplification targeted the TCR beta CDR3 regions, with RNA transcripts as the source material. The authors performed first-round RT-PCR with HTBI primers and then a second-round multiplex PCR. TCRdb itself ran the multiplex PCR reads through MiXCR, one entry per CDR3 protein. The repertoire holds over a million distinct CDR3 sequences, with 35% to 40% as singletons. As diagnostic evidence, clinical symptoms, serum thyroxine, TRAb, thyroid ultrasound and orbital computed tomography were relied upon. On this clonotype itself: Its antigen remains unidentified.

J lost 2 bases, V lost 8 bases, and 6 bases had no gene match. The CDR3 consists of 13 residues. Germline CDR1 and CDR2: SEHNR and FQNEAQ (reference sequence). The origin of this receptor is an adult man with Graves' hyperthyroidism. The sample consisted of peripheral blood or thyroid tissue (not recorded which). This chain links TRBV7-9 with TRBJ2-7; 7 bases map to TRBD1. DNA of the CDR3: TGTGCCAGCTCAAACACAGGGGCCTACGAGCAGTACTTC. It is translated as CASSNTGAYEQYF.